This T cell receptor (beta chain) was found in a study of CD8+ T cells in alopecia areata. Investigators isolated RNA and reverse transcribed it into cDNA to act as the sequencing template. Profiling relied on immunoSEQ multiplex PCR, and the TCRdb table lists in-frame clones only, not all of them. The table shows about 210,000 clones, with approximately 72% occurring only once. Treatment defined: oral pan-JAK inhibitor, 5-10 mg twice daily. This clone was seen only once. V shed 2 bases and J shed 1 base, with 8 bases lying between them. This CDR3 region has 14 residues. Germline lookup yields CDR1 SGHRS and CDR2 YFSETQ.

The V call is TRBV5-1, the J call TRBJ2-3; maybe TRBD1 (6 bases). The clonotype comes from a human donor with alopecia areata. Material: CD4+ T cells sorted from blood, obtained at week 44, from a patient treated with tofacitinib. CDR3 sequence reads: CASSFGQRTDTQYF. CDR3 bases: TGCGCCAGCAGCTTCGGACAGCGCACAGATACGCAGTATTTT. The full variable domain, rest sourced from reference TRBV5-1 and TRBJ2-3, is KAGVTQTPRYLIKTRGQQVTLSCSPISGHRSVSWYQQTPGQGLQFLFEYFSETQRNKGNFPGRFSGRQFSNSRSEMNVSTLELGDSALYLCASSFGQRTDTQYFGPGTRLTVL.